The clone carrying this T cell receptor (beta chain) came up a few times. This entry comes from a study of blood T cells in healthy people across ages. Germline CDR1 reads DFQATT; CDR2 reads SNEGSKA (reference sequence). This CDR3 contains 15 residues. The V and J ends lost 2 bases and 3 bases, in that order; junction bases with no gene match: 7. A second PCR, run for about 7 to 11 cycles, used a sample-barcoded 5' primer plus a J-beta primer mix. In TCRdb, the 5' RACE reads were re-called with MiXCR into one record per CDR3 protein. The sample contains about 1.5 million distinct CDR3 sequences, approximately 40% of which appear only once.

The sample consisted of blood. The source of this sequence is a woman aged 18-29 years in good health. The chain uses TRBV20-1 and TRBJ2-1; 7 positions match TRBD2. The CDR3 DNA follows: TGCAGTGCTAGACAGGCGGGAGTTAACTACAATGAGCAGTTCTTC. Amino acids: CSARQAGVNYNEQFF.